This T cell receptor (beta chain) was sequenced during a study of T cells in Graves' hyperthyroidism and ophthalmopathy. Researchers amplified the TCR beta CDR3 regions from RNA transcripts. TCR CDR3 regions were first amplified by RT-PCR with HTBI primers. TCRdb redid the calling of the multiplex PCR reads with MiXCR, one entry per CDR3 protein. The sample gives roughly 500,000 distinct CDR3 sequences, around 16% of which show up once; over 25% is in the top ten. Ten or more counts support this clonotype. V shed 6 bases and J 6 bases; nucleotides not matched to a gene: 18. Germline CDR1 and CDR2: SNHLY and FYNNEI. The CDR3 spans 19 residues.

The receptor was isolated from a woman in her 30s with Graves' ophthalmopathy. This rearrangement joins TRBV2 to TRBJ2-3, with 13 bases fitting TRBD2. What was sequenced was blood. CDR3 sequence reads: CASRTGLAGSTFQVDTQYF. In DNA form, the CDR3 reads TGTGCCAGCAGAACGGGACTAGCGGGAAGCACCTTCCAGGTGGATACGCAGTATTTT.